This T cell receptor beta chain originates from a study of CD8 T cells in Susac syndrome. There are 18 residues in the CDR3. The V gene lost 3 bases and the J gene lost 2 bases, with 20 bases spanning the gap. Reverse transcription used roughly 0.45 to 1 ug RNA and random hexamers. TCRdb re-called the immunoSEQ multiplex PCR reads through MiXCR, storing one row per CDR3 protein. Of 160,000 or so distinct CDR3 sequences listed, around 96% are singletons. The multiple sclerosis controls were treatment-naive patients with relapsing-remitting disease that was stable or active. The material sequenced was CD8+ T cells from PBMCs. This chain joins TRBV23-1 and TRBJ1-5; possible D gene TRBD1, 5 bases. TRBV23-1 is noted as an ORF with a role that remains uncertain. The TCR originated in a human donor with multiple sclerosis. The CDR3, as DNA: TGCGCCAGCAGTCACCCACCGGAACATGGGGCCCGCAATCAGCCCCAGCATTTT. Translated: CASSHPPEHGARNQPQHF.